The 14 T cell receptor beta chains below come from one sample, sequenced in a study of T cells in Graves' hyperthyroidism and ophthalmopathy. Using RNA transcripts as the source, TCR beta CDR3 regions were amplified. With the HTBI primer set, the TCR CDR3 went through a first round of RT-PCR. TCRdb reprocessed the multiplex PCR reads via MiXCR and lists one record per CDR3 protein. Here the sample spans around 620,000 distinct CDR3 sequences, roughly 16% being singletons. Sequencing input: blood. Receptors originate from a woman aged 30 to 39 with Graves' hyperthyroidism.

The rearrangement uses TRBV15 and TRBJ1-3, with D uncertain. V gave up 1 base and J gave up 3 bases, with 4 bases separating them. There are 13 residues in the CDR3. CDR1 is LNHNV, CDR2 YYDKDF, per germline (reference sequence). The CDR3, as DNA: TGTGCCACCAGCAGAGCTGGTGGAAACACCATATATTTT. Translation: CATSRAGGNTIYF.

This clonotype was counted many times. This rearrangement joins TRBV7-9 to TRBJ2-1; D might be TRBD1 or TRBD2, each matching 6 bases. The germline V gene has CDR1 SEHNR and CDR2 FQNEAQ (reference sequence). With 3 bases removed from V and 5 bases from J, the gap between germline ends came to 8 bases. The CDR3 is 13 residues long. In nucleotides, the CDR3 is TGTGCCAGCAGCTTGCGGGACAACAATGAGCAGTTCTTC. Encoded protein: CASSLRDNNEQFF.

This clonotype was recorded a few times. The gene calls are TRBV19 and TRBJ1-2; 7 bases are shared with TRBD1. V shed 6 bases and J 5 bases; nucleotides not matched to a gene: 15. The CDR3 covers 16 residues. Germline CDR1 reads LNHDA; CDR2 reads SQIVND (reference sequence). The CDR3 is CASSPQLQGDWYGYTF. DNA for the CDR3: TGTGCCAGTAGCCCTCAGTTGCAGGGGGATTGGTATGGCTACACCTTC.

On this clonotype: A read error may explain this, as a much larger clone is one base away. The gene calls are TRBV5-1 and TRBJ2-7, with a weak D call TRBD2 (5 bases). The CDR3 consists of 13 residues. V lost 2 bases and J lost 3, with 9 bases in between. The germline V gene encodes CDR1 SGHRS and CDR2 YFSETQ. In DNA, the CDR3 is TGCGCCAGCAGCTTCGGGAACAACTACGAGCAGTACTTC. Its translation: CASSFGNNYEQYF.

The chain employs TRBV7-9 and TRBJ1-5; maybe TRBD1 (6 bases). The CDR3 spans 17 residues. CDR1 is SEHNR and CDR2 is FQNEAQ in the germline V gene (reference sequence). Trimming took off 1 base at V and 5 bases at J, with 18 bases between the two ends. The CDR3 here is CASSLGTGISLDQPQHF. The CDR3 bases are TGTGCCAGCAGCTTAGGCACAGGGATTTCCTTAGATCAGCCCCAGCATTTT.

The chain has TRBV10-3 and TRBJ2-7, with 8 bases fitting TRBD1. Germline loops: CDR1 ENHRY, CDR2 SYGVKD. V was pared by 9 bases and J by 1 base, with 8 bases of the junction left unmatched. The CDR3 consists of 14 residues. The CDR3 spells CAIGGTGYSYEQYF. Here the CDR3 DNA reads TGTGCCATTGGGGGGACAGGTTATTCCTACGAGCAGTACTTC.

The J gene is TRBJ2-6, the V gene TRBV2; TRBD1 matches at 7 bases. The CDR3 consists of 19 residues. With 3 bases clipped from V and 0 bases from J, the junction kept 11 bases outside the gene matches. Germline V gene data show CDR1 as SNHLY and CDR2 as FYNNEI. In DNA form, the CDR3 reads TGTGCCAGCAGTGACTCGGGACAGCCTGCAGGCTCTGGGGCCAACGTCCTGACTTTC. Amino acid sequence: CASSDSGQPAGSGANVLTF. Based on the CDR3 plus reference TRBV2 and TRBJ2-6, the full variable domain is EPEVTQTPSHQVTQMGQEVILRCVPISNHLYFYWYRQILGQKVEFLVSFYNNEISEKSEIFDDQFSVERPDGSNFTLKIRSTKLEDSAMYFCASSDSGQPAGSGANVLTFGAGSRLTVL.

This clonotype was seen a few times. The CDR3 is CASSDRTGGWAGYTF. DNA of the CDR3: TGTGCCAGCAGCGACCGGACAGGGGGCTGGGCTGGCTACACCTTC. V is TRBV9 and J is TRBJ1-2, with TRBD1 matching over 11 bases. V shed 3 bases and J 7 bases; nucleotides not matched to a gene: 8. Germline CDR1 is SGDLS and CDR2 is YYNGEE. This CDR3 is 15 amino acids long.

The sample holds many counts of this clonotype. J is TRBJ2-7 and V is TRBV3-1; the D gene could be TRBD1 or TRBD2 (5 bases each). V gave up 4 bases and J gave up 1 base, with 11 bases separating them. This CDR3 is built from 14 residues. Germline V CDR1 and CDR2: LGHDT, YNNKEL (reference sequence). CDR3 residues: CASSRGTASYEQYF. In DNA, the CDR3 is TGTGCCAGCAGCCGAGGGACGGCATCCTACGAGCAGTACTTC.

This clonotype was counted only a few times. V is TRBV20-1 and J is TRBJ2-7; D might be TRBD2 (5 bases). This CDR3 has 15 residues. Germline-derived CDR1 and CDR2 are DFQATT and SNEGSKA (reference sequence). Trimming shortened V by 2 bases and J by 2 bases, and 16 bases separated the two germline ends. The CDR3 bases are TGCAGTGCTAGACTGATAAGGACTCCCCCCTACGAGCAGTACTTC. It specifies CSARLIRTPPYEQYF.

This clonotype has a count of ten or more. J is TRBJ1-2 and V is TRBV20-1, with 8 bases aligning to TRBD1. CDR1 is DFQATT and CDR2 is SNEGSKA in the germline V gene (reference sequence). The CDR3 spans 15 residues. Losses at the gene ends were 5 bases for V and 4 bases for J; bases not matched to a gene: 12. The CDR3 spells CSAEGQGAVGYGYTF. The CDR3 DNA is TGCAGTGCTGAGGGCCAGGGGGCTGTTGGCTATGGCTACACCTTC.

This chain connects TRBV20-1 to TRBJ2-7, with unresolved D. The germline V and J ends were trimmed by 6 bases and 2 bases, with 11 bases remaining between them. This CDR3 contains 12 residues. CDR1 and CDR2 (germline): DFQATT, SNEGSKA (reference sequence). CDR3 protein: CSALQGTYEQYF. CDR3 DNA sequence: TGCAGTGCCCTACAAGGGACCTACGAGCAGTACTTC.

This chain uses TRBV6-6 with TRBJ2-1; the D is unclear. The CDR3 loop spans 13 amino acids. V was shortened by 2 bases and J by 12 bases, with 14 bases between the two germline ends. The V gene's germline CDR1 is MNHNY and CDR2 SVGAGI (reference sequence). This CDR3 reads CASSYELRGWQFF. The CDR3 DNA reads as TGTGCCAGCAGTTACGAGTTACGTGGGTGGCAGTTCTTC.

The chain carries TRBV6-2 or TRBV6-3 and TRBJ2-7, with D maybe TRBD2 (5 bases). The V end lost 5 bases, the J end lost 6 bases, and 11 bases lay between the germline ends. Per the germline V gene, CDR1 is MNHEY and CDR2 is SVGEGT. The CDR3 contains 12 residues. CDR3 DNA sequence: TGTGCCAGCAGTCGGCTAGCTTCCGAGCAGTACTTC. Translating it yields CASSRLASEQYF.